This TCR beta chain derives from a study of T cells in Graves' hyperthyroidism and ophthalmopathy. Hyperthyroidism had been newly diagnosed in patients aged 18 to 65, and its duration was under 2 months. Sampled blood dates from first hyperthyroidism diagnosis, and it precedes any ophthalmopathy symptoms. The source material, RNA transcripts, was used to amplify TCR beta CDR3 regions. HTBI primers were used for first-round RT-PCR of the TCR CDR3. TCRdb passed the multiplex PCR reads through MiXCR, listing each CDR3 protein once. The sample consists of roughly 360,000 distinct CDR3 sequences, 13% of them appearing once. In germline, CDR1 is MNHNS, CDR2 SASEGT. Trimming took 6 bases from V and 0 from J; bases not matched to a gene: 8. The CDR3 extends over 15 amino acids.

The receptor was isolated from a man aged 25-40 years with Graves' hyperthyroidism that later progressed to Graves' ophthalmopathy. V and J are TRBV6-1 and TRBJ2-7; 7 bases are shared with TRBD1. Material: blood. The CDR3 DNA is TGTGCCAGCAGAAGAGGGCGGACAGGCTCCTACGAGCAGTACTTC. Protein product: CASRRGRTGSYEQYF.